The entry below gives a single TCR beta chain sequence along with its context. These data belong to a study of blood T cell repertoires in COVID-19. With 2 bases clipped from V and 5 bases from J, the junction kept 6 bases outside the gene matches. The germline gives CDR1 MNHEY, CDR2 SVGEGT. The CDR3 runs 17 residues. The table came from immunoSEQ multiplex PCR; TCRdb's copy has only in-frame clones and leaves some out. The table has around 63,000 clones, around 77% seen once; the top ten hold around 4.8%. Material: peripheral blood. V and J are TRBV6-2 or TRBV6-3 and TRBJ2-2; TRBD2 aligns across 12 bases. This receptor was identified in a woman aged 70-85 years with COVID-19, enrolled during active disease. CDR3 nucleotide sequence: TGTGCCAGCAGTTACCAAACTAGCGGGAGGCCGACCGGGGAGCTGTTTTTT. It yields the protein CASSYQTSGRPTGELFF.